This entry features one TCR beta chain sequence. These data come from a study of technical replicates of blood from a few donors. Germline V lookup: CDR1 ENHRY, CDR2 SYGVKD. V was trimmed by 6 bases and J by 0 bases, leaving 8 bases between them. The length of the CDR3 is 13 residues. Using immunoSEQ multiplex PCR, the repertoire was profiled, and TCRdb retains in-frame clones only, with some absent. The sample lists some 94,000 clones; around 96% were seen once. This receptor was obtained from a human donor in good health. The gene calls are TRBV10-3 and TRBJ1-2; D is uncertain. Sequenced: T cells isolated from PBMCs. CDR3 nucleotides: TGTGCCATCAGCCCCCATTCTAACTATGGCTACACCTTC. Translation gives CAISPHSNYGYTF.